This TCR beta chain was documented in a study of blood T cell repertoires in COVID-19. At the level of the study: T cells, B-cell-depleted T cells, or PBMCs supplied cDNA or gDNA.

As originally analysed: Using reference gene primer amplification, nucleated cell counts were estimated. The data were produced by immunoSEQ multiplex PCR, yet TCRdb's version contains in-frame clones alone and is incomplete. The V and J calls and the clone size are those of that table, but D and trimming were determined from the DNA. Of some 110,000 clones in the sample, about 64% are singletons; the top ten hold more than 0.8%. Germline V gives CDR1 SGHRS, CDR2 YFSETQ. The CDR3 extends over 16 amino acids. The J segment lost 3 bases and the V segment lost 4 bases, leaving 13 bases of the junction unmatched.

The receptor was isolated from a human donor with acute or convalescent COVID-19. The donor label of this sample is uncertain. Sequencing was carried out using peripheral blood. The V and J genes are TRBV5-1 and TRBJ2-7, with 7 bases lining up with TRBD1. The CDR3 reads CASSTYPGQKNYEQYV. In nucleotides, the CDR3 is TGCGCCAGCAGCACCTATCCGGGACAGAAAAACTACGAGCAGTACGTC.